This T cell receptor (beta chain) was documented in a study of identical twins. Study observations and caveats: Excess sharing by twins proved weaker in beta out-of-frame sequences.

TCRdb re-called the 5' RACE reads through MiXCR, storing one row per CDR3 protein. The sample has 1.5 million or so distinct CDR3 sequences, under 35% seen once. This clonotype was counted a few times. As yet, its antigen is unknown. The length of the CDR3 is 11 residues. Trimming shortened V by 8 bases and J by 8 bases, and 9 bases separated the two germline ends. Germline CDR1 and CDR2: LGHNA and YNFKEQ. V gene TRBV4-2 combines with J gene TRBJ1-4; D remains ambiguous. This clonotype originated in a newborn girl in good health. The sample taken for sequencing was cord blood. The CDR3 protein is CASGLGEKLFF. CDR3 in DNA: TGTGCCAGCGGCCTGGGGGAAAAACTGTTTTTT.